This TCR beta chain originates from a study of Ad26.COV2.S vaccination and SARS-CoV-2 variants. The wider study: Enrollment placed the donor in the COV1001 Ad26.COV2.S trial arm. By the intramuscular route, Ad26.COV2.S was given once, or twice 56 days apart.

Assay: immunoSEQ multiplex PCR; the TCRdb copy retains only in-frame clones and omits some. This sample has a few hundred thousand clones, with roughly 88% found just once. Looked up from germline, CDR1 is SGDLS and CDR2 is YYNGEE. The CDR3 loop spans 14 amino acids. V was clipped by 3 bases and J by 3 bases, with 12 bases between them. This sample's treatment: about 20 received Ad26.COV2.S at low or high dose, single or two shots; roughly 5 received placebo; per-sample allocation not given. Specimens were obtained on day 63 following the first vaccine or placebo injection. It was an adult aged 18-55 years in Boston who was the donor.

Sequenced material: peripheral blood, taken in a trial of Ad26.COV2.S vaccine versus placebo. The chain combines TRBV9 with TRBJ1-1; D is possibly TRBD1 (5 bases). The receptor's source is a person aged 18-65 years who received the Ad26.COV2.S COVID-19 vaccine or a placebo. This CDR3 is CASSGNMGDTEAFF. The CDR3 DNA reads as TGTGCCAGCAGCGGGAACATGGGGGACACTGAAGCTTTCTTT.